The 27 T cell receptor beta chains in this list originate from one sample, sequenced in a study of post-analysis software for immune sequencing data. Overall study results and limits: About five TRBV segments were more frequent in patients than controls; TRBV5-6, TRBV5-1 and TRBV20-1 belonged to this group.

What these receptors recognize is not known. TCR beta libraries were prepared from cDNA with unique molecular identifiers. A single record per CDR3 protein comes from TCRdb applying MiXCR to the PCR reads. The sample includes 600,000 to 750,000 distinct CDR3 sequences, over 45% of them seen just once. Sequences were obtained from blood. The receptors were gathered from a girl aged 2-15 years with multiple sclerosis.

This clonotype was detected only once. This chain links TRBV29-1 with TRBJ2-3; maybe TRBD2 (6 bases). The germline gives CDR1 SQVTM, CDR2 ANQGSEA. Trimming left V 7 bases short and J 6 bases short, with 14 bases between. CDR3 length: 12 amino acids. CDR3 sequence (DNA): TGCAGCGCTCTACCAGGGACTGATACGCAGTATTTT. As protein: CSALPGTDTQYF.

This clonotype was observed a handful of times. This chain connects TRBV6-6 to TRBJ2-7; 9 bases match TRBD1. This CDR3 spans 15 amino acids. Germline V gene data show CDR1 as MNHNY and CDR2 as SVGAGI (reference sequence). Germline trimming cut 6 bases from V and 0 bases from J; bases unmatched to any gene: 6. CDR3 loop: CASSQGQGSSYEQYF. Here the CDR3 DNA reads TGTGCCAGCAGCCAGGGACAGGGAAGCTCCTACGAGCAGTACTTC.

This clonotype came up once. One end of the junction does not line up with germline, which may come from a read error. This chain joins TRBV12-3 or TRBV12-4 and TRBJ1-4; TRBD1 is a possible D gene (5 bases). This CDR3 comprises 15 residues. The CDR3 nucleotides read TGTGCCAGCGGTTTAACCCCAGGGAGAGGAGAAAAACTGTTTTTT. Encoded protein: CASGLTPGRGEKLFF.

This rearrangement joins TRBV29-1 to TRBJ1-1, with D perhaps TRBD1 (5 bases). Trimming cost V 4 bases and J 2 bases, with 20 bases left between them. CDR3 length: 16 residues. Germline V gives CDR1 SQVTM, CDR2 ANQGSEA. The CDR3 bases are TGCAGCGTTGTTGCGGACCCCCCGGGGGGAAACACTGAAGCTTTCTTT. Amino acids: CSVVADPPGGNTEAFF. The variable domain in full, with the rest retrieved from reference TRBV29-1 and TRBJ1-1, is SAVISQKPSRDICQRGTSLTIQCQVDSQVTMMFWYRQQPGQSLTLIATANQGSEATYESGFVIDKFPISRPNLTFSTLTVSNMSPEDSSIYLCSVVADPPGGNTEAFFGQGTRLTVV.

The V call is TRBV4-2, the J call TRBJ2-5; no clear D. Trimming shortened V by 0 bases and J by 3 bases, and 8 bases separated the two germline ends. CDR3 size: 14 residues. Germline V CDR1 and CDR2: LGHNA, YNFKEQ. The CDR3 DNA reads as TGTGCCAGCAGCCAAGAGTACACCGAAGAGACCCAGTACTTC. It yields the protein CASSQEYTEETQYF.

The V call is TRBV7-9, the J call TRBJ2-1; 15 bases match TRBD2. The CDR3 loop spans 18 amino acids. Germline V lookup: CDR1 SEHNR, CDR2 FQNEAQ (reference sequence). The V and J ends lost 5 bases and 4 bases, in that order; junction bases with no gene match: 9. The CDR3 region has the DNA TGTGCCAGCAGCAGGACTAGCGGGAGGGTTTCGAGTTACAATGAGCAGTTCTTC. It yields the protein CASSRTSGRVSSYNEQFF.

This chain connects TRBV5-1 to TRBJ2-3, with D perhaps TRBD2 (5 bases). Germline loops: CDR1 SGHRS, CDR2 YFSETQ. The V end was cut by 2 bases, the J end by 3 bases, with 13 bases between. The CDR3 covers 15 residues. The CDR3: CASSLAVSGTDTQYF. Written as DNA, the CDR3 is TGCGCCAGCAGCTTAGCGGTCTCGGGGACAGATACGCAGTATTTT.

J is TRBJ2-7 and V is TRBV9; 7 nucleotides line up with TRBD1. Germline loops: CDR1 SGDLS, CDR2 YYNGEE. This CDR3 has 14 amino acids. V lost 3 bases to trimming and J lost 6 bases; unmatched junction nucleotides: 9. The DNA for the CDR3 is TGTGCCAGCAGCGCCGGACAGGCGCCCTGCGAGCAGTACTTC. This sequence encodes CASSAGQAPCEQYF.

This clonotype came up a few times. The chain is built from TRBV29-1 and TRBJ2-5; D gene unclear. This CDR3 has 13 residues. The germline gives CDR1 SQVTM, CDR2 ANQGSEA. CDR3 in amino acids: CSVPRTAQETQYF. The CDR3 region has the DNA TGCAGTGTTCCGAGGACGGCCCAAGAGACCCAGTACTTC. The full variable domain, completed using reference TRBV29-1 and TRBJ2-5, is SAVISQKPSRDICQRGTSLTIQCQVDSQVTMMFWYRQQPGQSLTLIATANQGSEATYESGFVIDKFPISRPNLTFSTLTVSNMSPEDSSIYLCSVPRTAQETQYFGPGTRLLVL.

This clonotype was seen a handful of times. This rearrangement joins TRBV7-6 to TRBJ2-3; D may be TRBD2 (5 bases). This CDR3 is built from 15 residues. CDR1 is SGHVS and CDR2 is FNYEAQ in the germline V gene. V gave up 2 bases and J gave up 5 bases, with 14 bases separating them. CDR3 region: CASSLQGGLGDTQYF. Written as DNA, the CDR3 is TGTGCCAGCAGCTTACAAGGAGGTCTAGGAGATACGCAGTATTTT.

This sequence joins TRBV20-1 and TRBJ2-1, with D unresolved. Between the trimmed V and J ends, which lost 3 bases and 2 bases, there was a span of 14 bases. From germline, CDR1 is DFQATT and CDR2 SNEGSKA (reference sequence). This CDR3 region has 15 residues. The CDR3 region is CSARPGTRTYNEQFF. Here the CDR3 DNA reads TGCAGTGCTAGGCCCGGTACGCGGACCTACAATGAGCAGTTCTTC.

This clonotype was counted a few times. The J gene is TRBJ1-1, the V gene TRBV3-1; D uncertain. The germline V gene has CDR1 LGHDT and CDR2 YNNKEL (reference sequence). The CDR3 spans 14 residues. The V and J ends lost 0 bases and 1 base respectively, with 6 bases between them. The CDR3 DNA reads TGTGCCAGCAGCCAAGATCGCGCGAACACTGAAGCTTTCTTT. This translates into CASSQDRANTEAFF.

This clonotype was recorded a few times. V usage is TRBV29-1 and J usage is TRBJ2-3; D not resolved. The germline V gene encodes CDR1 SQVTM and CDR2 ANQGSEA. Trimming removed 4 bases from V and 4 bases from J, with 6 bases in between. The CDR3 has 11 amino acids. The CDR3 DNA is TGCAGCGTTGTTCCCGCAGATACGCAGTATTTT. Encoded protein: CSVVPADTQYF.

The rearrangement links TRBV7-2 to TRBJ2-3; 10 positions agree with TRBD2. V trimming: 7 bases; J trimming: 7 bases; junction bases outside the gene matches: 8. This CDR3 has 14 amino acids. CDR1 SGHTA and CDR2 FQGNSA come from the germline V gene. The CDR3 nucleotides read TGTGCCAGCAAAACCAGCGGGGGGGCTCATACGCAGTATTTT. It specifies CASKTSGGAHTQYF.

The gene calls are TRBV6-1 and TRBJ2-3; tentative D call: TRBD2 (6 bases). Germline-derived CDR1 and CDR2 are MNHNS and SASEGT. There are 16 residues in the CDR3. With 1 base removed from V and 4 bases from J, the gap between germline ends came to 15 bases. CDR3 nucleotide sequence: TGTGCCAGCAGTGAAGAGTCCGGGACTTCCCCAGATACGCAGTATTTT. Residues: CASSEESGTSPDTQYF.

V gene TRBV7-6 combines with J gene TRBJ1-1; D is undetermined. The CDR3 is 15 residues long. In germline, CDR1 is SGHVS, CDR2 FNYEAQ. The V and J ends lost 2 bases and 2 bases respectively, with 12 bases between them. CDR3 coding DNA: TGTGCCAGCAGCTTAAAGTTGGCAGCTAACACTGAAGCTTTCTTT. Translating it yields CASSLKLAANTEAFF.

The CDR3 DNA sequence: TGTGCCATCAGTGAGCAGAGGGACGGGCAGTTCTTC. Protein: CAISEQRDGQFF. The chain combines TRBV10-3 with TRBJ2-1, with D possibly called TRBD1 or TRBD2 (5 bases each). The CDR3 is made up of 12 amino acids. Per germline, CDR1 ENHRY and CDR2 SYGVKD. V gave up 2 bases and J gave up 12 bases, with 11 bases separating them.

The chain joins TRBV10-3 to TRBJ2-1; maybe TRBD1 (8 bases). The CDR3 runs 16 residues. CDR1 is ENHRY and CDR2 is SYGVKD in the germline V gene. The V end lost 4 bases, the J end lost 8 bases, and 21 bases lay between the germline ends. The CDR3, as DNA: TGTGCCATCAGTGCCAGCGGGACAGGTATCGGGGATGAGCAGTTCTTC. Its protein product is CAISASGTGIGDEQFF.

This clonotype was seen more than once but under ten times. The V and J genes are TRBV5-5 and TRBJ2-5; D is possibly TRBD2 (6 bases). Germline values: CDR1 SGHKS, CDR2 YYEKEE (reference sequence). The ends were cut back, 1 base at V and 2 bases at J, with 12 bases in the middle. This CDR3 spans 15 amino acids. CDR3 nucleotide sequence: TGTGCCAGCAGCTTGCAGGCGGGATTACAAGAGACCCAGTACTTC. Translated: CASSLQAGLQETQYF.

The chain combines TRBV18 with TRBJ1-2; D unresolved. V shed 1 base and J shed 0 bases, with 12 bases lying between them. This CDR3 spans 16 amino acids. The germline V gene has CDR1 KGHSH and CDR2 LQKENI. The CDR3 sequence is CASSPLGRPSNYGYTF. In DNA, the CDR3 is TGTGCCAGCTCACCACTGGGCAGACCATCTAACTATGGCTACACCTTC.

The chain couples TRBV5-1 to TRBJ2-5; D call uncertain. The V gene's germline CDR1 is SGHRS and CDR2 YFSETQ. This CDR3 region has 11 residues. V was cut by 6 bases and J by 3 bases, with 6 bases left in between. CDR3 in DNA: TGCGCCAGCAACCGGGAAGAGACCCAGTACTTC. The encoded protein is CASNREETQYF.

This clonotype was observed a handful of times. This chain connects TRBV20-1 to TRBJ2-7; D is unresolved. V was shortened by 5 bases and J by 7 bases, with 12 bases between the two germline ends. Germline assignment: CDR1 DFQATT and CDR2 SNEGSKA (reference sequence). The CDR3 runs to 11 residues. Here the CDR3 reads CSAPLSREQYF. In DNA form, the CDR3 reads TGCAGTGCTCCCTTATCGCGAGAGCAGTACTTC.

As to this clonotype: The junction departs from germline at one end; a sequencing error may be responsible. The chain uses TRBV30 and TRBJ1-2; unclear D gene. There are 14 residues in the CDR3. The germline V gene has CDR1 GTSNPN and CDR2 SVGIG (reference sequence). The CDR3 coding sequence is TGTGCCCGGAGTGTACGGACGAGTGTCTATGGCTACACCTTC. The encoded protein is CARSVRTSVYGYTF.

The J gene is TRBJ2-6, the V gene TRBV5-1; D may correspond to TRBD1 or TRBD2 (7 bases each). In germline, CDR1 is SGHRS, CDR2 YFSETQ. V lost 5 bases and J 0 bases, leaving 12 bases between the germline ends. The length of the CDR3 is 16 residues. Here the CDR3 reads CASRAGGASGANVLTF. CDR3 sequence (DNA): TGCGCCAGCAGGGCAGGGGGGGCCTCTGGGGCCAACGTCCTGACTTTC. The full variable domain, rest sourced from reference TRBV5-1 and TRBJ2-6, is KAGVTQTPRYLIKTRGQQVTLSCSPISGHRSVSWYQQTPGQGLQFLFEYFSETQRNKGNFPGRFSGRQFSNSRSEMNVSTLELGDSALYLCASRAGGASGANVLTFGAGSRLTVL.

V usage is TRBV6-6 and J usage is TRBJ1-1; D is undetermined. CDR1 MNHNY and CDR2 SVGAGI come from the germline V gene (reference sequence). This CDR3 is 16 amino acids long. Trimming took off 8 bases at V and 0 bases at J, with 19 bases between the two ends. CDR3 DNA: TGTGCCAGCGCCGACCCGTCTAAGAAGATGAACACTGAAGCTTTCTTT. Translated, it gives CASADPSKKMNTEAFF.

This clonotype was observed a few times. This chain connects TRBV6-5 to TRBJ2-5; D assignment may be TRBD1 or TRBD2 (5 bases each). The germline V gene encodes CDR1 MNHEY and CDR2 SVGAGI. The CDR3 is 14 amino acids. V lost 5 bases and J lost 3, with 13 bases in between. The CDR3 region is CASSTGPPEETQYF. The CDR3 DNA follows: TGTGCCAGCAGTACGGGACCACCCGAAGAGACCCAGTACTTC.

This clonotype was picked up a small number of times. The chain is built from TRBV7-2 and TRBJ2-3, with D maybe TRBD2 (5 bases). The germline CDR1 and CDR2 sequences are SGHTA and FQGNSA. V was pared by 5 bases and J by 7 bases, with 10 bases between. The CDR3 totals 12 residues. CDR3 in amino acids: CASSPGGYTQYF. Written as DNA, the CDR3 is TGTGCCAGCAGCCCTGGAGGCTATACGCAGTATTTT.